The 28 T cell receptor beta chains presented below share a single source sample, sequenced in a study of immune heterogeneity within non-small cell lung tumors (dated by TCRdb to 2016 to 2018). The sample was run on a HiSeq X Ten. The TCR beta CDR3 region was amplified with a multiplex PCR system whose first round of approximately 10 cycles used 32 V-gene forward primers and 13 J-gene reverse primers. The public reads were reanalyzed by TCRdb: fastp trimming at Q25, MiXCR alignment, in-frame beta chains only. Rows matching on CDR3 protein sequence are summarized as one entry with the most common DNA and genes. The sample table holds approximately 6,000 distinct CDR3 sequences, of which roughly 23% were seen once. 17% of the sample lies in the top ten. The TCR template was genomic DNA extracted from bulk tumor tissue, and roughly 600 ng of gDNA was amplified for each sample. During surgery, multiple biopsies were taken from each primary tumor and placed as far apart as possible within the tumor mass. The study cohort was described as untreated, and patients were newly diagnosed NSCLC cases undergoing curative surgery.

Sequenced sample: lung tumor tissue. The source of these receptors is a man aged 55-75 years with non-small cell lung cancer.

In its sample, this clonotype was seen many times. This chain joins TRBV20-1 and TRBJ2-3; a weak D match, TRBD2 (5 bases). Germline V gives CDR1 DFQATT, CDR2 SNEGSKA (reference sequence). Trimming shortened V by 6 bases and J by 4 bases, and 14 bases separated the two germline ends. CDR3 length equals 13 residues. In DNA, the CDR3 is TGCAGTGCGGACCGCGCGAGGGCAGATACGCAGTATTTT. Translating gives CSADRARADTQYF.

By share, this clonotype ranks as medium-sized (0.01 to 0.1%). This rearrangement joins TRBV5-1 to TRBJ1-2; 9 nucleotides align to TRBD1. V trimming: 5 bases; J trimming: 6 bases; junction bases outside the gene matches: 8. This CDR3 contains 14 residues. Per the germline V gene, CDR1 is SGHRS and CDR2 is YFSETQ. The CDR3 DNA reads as TGCGCCAGCAGTCAGACAGGGGGTCTTAATGGCTACACCTTC. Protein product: CASSQTGGLNGYTF.

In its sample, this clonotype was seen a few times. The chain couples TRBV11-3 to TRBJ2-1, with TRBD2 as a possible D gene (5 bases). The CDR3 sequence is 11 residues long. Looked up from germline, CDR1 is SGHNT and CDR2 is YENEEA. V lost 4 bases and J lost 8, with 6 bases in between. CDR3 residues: CASSSGDEQFF. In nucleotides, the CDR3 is TGTGCCAGCAGCTCCGGGGATGAGCAGTTCTTC.

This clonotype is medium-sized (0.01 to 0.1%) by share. The CDR3 sequence is CSAWGGYEQYF. The CDR3 DNA reads as TGCAGTGCTTGGGGGGGCTACGAGCAGTACTTC. The chain carries TRBV20-1 and TRBJ2-7; 7 bases are shared with TRBD2. J was trimmed by 3 bases and V by 5 bases; bases with no gene match: 1. Germline assignment: CDR1 DFQATT and CDR2 SNEGSKA (reference sequence). There are 11 residues in the CDR3.

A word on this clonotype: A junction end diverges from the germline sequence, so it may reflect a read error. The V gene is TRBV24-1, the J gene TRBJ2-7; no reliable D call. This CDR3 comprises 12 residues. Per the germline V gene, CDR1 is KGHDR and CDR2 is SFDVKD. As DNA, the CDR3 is TGCCACCAGTGCGATCGTTCCTACGAGCAGTACTTC. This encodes CHQCDRSYEQYF.

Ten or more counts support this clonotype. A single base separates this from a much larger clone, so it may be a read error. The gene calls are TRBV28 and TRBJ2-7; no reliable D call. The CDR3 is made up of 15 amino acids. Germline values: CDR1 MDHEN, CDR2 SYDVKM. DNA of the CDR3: TGTGCCAGCAGTCCCTCCAGAATATACTCCTACGAGCGGTACTTC. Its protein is CASSPSRIYSYERYF.

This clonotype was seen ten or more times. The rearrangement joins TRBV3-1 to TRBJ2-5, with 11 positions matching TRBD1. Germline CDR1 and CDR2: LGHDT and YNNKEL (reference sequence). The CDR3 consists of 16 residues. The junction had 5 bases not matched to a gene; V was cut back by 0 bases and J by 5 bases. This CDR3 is CASSQDSGQGVETQYF. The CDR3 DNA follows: TGTGCCAGCAGCCAAGATTCGGGACAGGGGGTTGAGACCCAGTACTTC.

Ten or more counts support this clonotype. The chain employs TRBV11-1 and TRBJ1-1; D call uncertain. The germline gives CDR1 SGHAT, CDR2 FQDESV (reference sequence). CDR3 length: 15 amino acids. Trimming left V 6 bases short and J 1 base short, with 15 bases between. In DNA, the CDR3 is TGTGCCAGCAGACTCGAAAGGTGGGGGAACACTGAAGCTTTCTTT. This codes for CASRLERWGNTEAFF.

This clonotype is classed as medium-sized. The CDR3 region has the DNA TGTGCCAGCGGGTACAGGGGGCGCGATGGCTACACCTTC. Its translation is CASGYRGRDGYTF. This chain uses TRBV12-3 or TRBV12-4 with TRBJ1-2, with TRBD1 identical over 9 bases. CDR3 length: 13 residues. Germline trimming cut 8 bases from V and 6 bases from J; bases unmatched to any gene: 7.

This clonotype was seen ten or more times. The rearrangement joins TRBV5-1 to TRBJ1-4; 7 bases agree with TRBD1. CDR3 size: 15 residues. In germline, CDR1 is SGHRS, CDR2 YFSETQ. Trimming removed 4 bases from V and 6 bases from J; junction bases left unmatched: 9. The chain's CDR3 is CASSPSSGTDEKLFF. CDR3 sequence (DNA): TGCGCCAGCAGCCCGAGTTCGGGGACAGATGAAAAACTGTTTTTT. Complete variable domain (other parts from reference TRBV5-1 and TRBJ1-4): KAGVTQTPRYLIKTRGQQVTLSCSPISGHRSVSWYQQTPGQGLQFLFEYFSETQRNKGNFPGRFSGRQFSNSRSEMNVSTLELGDSALYLCASSPSSGTDEKLFFGSGTQLSVL.

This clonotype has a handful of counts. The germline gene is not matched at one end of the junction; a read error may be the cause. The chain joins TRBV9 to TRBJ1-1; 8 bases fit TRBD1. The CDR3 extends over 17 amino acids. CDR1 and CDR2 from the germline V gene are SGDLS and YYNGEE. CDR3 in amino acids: CASSRGTGGGISTGAFF. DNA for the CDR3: TGTGCCAGCAGCCGAGGGACAGGCGGGGGGATTAGCACTGGAGCTTTCTTT.

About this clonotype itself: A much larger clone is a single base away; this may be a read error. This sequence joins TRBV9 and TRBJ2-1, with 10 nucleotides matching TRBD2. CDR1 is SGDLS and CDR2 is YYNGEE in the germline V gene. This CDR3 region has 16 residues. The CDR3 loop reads CATSHAPASGRGEQFF. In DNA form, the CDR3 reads TGTGCCACCAGCCACGCGCCGGCTAGCGGGAGAGGTGAGCAGTTCTTC.

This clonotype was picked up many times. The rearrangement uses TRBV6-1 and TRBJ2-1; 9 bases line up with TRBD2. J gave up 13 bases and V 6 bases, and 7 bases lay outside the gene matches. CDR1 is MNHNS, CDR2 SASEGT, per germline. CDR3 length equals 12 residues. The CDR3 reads CASSSGTSSQFF. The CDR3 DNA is TGTGCCAGCAGCTCCGGGACTAGCTCCCAGTTCTTC.

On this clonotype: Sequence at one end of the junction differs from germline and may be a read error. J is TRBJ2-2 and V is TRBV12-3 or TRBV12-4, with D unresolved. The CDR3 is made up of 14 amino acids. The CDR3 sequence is CAISLGWPTVELFF. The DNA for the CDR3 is TGTGCCATCAGTTTAGGTTGGCCCACCGTGGAGCTGTTTTTT.

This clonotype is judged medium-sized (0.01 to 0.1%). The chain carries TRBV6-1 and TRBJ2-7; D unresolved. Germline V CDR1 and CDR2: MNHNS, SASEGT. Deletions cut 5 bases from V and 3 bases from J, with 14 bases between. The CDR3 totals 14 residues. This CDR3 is CASSSASNGYEQYF. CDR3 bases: TGTGCCAGCAGTTCGGCTAGTAATGGCTACGAGCAGTACTTC.

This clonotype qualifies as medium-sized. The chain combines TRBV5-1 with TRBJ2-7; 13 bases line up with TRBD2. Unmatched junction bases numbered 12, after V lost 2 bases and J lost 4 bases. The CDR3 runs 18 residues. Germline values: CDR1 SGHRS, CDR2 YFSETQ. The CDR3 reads CASSFSTSGRAAGYEQYF. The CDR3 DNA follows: TGCGCCAGCAGCTTTAGCACTAGCGGGAGGGCCGCCGGTTACGAGCAGTACTTC.

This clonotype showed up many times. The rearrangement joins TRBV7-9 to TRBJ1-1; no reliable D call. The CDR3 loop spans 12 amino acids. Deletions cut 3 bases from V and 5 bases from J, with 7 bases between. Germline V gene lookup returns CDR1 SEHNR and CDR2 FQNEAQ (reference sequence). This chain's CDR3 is CASSLERTEAFF. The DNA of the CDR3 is TGTGCCAGCAGCTTGGAAAGGACTGAAGCTTTCTTT.

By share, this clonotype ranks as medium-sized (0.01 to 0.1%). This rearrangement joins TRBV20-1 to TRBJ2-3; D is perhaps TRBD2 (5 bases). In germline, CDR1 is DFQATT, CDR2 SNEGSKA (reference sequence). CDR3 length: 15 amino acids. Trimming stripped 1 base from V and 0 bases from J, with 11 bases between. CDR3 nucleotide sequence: TGCAGTGCTAGAGCGCTAGCAGTTAGCACAGATACGCAGTATTTT. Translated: CSARALAVSTDTQYF.

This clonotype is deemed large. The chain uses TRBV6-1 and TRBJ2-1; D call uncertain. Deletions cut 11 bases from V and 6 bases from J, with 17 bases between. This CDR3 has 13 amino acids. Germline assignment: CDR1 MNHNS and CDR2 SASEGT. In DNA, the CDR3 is TGTGCCGGAATGGGCCAAATACCCAATGAGCAGTTCTTC. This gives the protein CAGMGQIPNEQFF.

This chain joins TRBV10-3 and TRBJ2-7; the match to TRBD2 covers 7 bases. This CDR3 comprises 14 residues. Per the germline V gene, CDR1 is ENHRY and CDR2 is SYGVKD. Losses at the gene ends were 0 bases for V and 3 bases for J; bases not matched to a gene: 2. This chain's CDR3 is CAISESGGSYEQYF. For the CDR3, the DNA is TGTGCCATCAGTGAGTCGGGGGGGAGCTACGAGCAGTACTTC.

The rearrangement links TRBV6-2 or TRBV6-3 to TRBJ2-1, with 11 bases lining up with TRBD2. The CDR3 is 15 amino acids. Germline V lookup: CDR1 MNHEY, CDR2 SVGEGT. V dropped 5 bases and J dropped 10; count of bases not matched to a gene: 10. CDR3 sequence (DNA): TGTGCCAGCAGTCCCGGGACTAGCGGTGCGACAGAGCAGTTCTTC. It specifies CASSPGTSGATEQFF.

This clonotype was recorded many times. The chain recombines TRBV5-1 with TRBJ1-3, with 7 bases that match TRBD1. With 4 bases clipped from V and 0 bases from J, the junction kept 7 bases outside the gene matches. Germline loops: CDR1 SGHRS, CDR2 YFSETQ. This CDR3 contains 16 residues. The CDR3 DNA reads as TGCGCCAGCAGCGCACAGGGGCTTTACTCTGGAAACACCATATATTTT. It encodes CASSAQGLYSGNTIYF.

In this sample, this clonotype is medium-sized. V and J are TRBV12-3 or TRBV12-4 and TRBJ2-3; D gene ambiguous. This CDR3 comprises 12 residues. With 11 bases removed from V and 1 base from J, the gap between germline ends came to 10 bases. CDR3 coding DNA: TGTGCCGACGCGTATCGCACAGATACGCAGTATTTT. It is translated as CADAYRTDTQYF.

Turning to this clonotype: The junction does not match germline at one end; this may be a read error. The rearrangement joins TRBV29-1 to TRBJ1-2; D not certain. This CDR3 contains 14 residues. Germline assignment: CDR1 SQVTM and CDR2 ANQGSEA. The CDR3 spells CSVGERLKDAVCTF. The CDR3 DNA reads TGCAGCGTTGGAGAAAGGCTTAAAGACGCGGTCTGCACCTTT.

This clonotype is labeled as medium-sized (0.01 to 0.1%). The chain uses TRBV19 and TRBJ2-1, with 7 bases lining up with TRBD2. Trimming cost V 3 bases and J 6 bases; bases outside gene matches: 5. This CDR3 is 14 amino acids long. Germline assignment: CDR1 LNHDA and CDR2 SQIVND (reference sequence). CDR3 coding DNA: TGTGCCAGTAGTATGAACGGGAGGAGCAATGAGCAGTTCTTC. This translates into CASSMNGRSNEQFF. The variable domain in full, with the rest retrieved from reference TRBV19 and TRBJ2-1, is DGGITQSPKYLFRKEGQNVTLSCEQNLNHDAMYWYRQDPGQGLRLIYYSQIVNDFQKGDIAEGYSVSREKKESFPLTVTSAQKNPTAFYLCASSMNGRSNEQFFGPGTRLTVL.

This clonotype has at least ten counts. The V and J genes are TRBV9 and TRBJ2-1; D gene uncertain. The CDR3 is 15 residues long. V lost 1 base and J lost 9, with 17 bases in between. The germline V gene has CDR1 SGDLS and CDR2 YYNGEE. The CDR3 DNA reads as TGTGCCAGCAGCGTACAAGGGCACGGATTGGCTGAGCAGTTCTTC. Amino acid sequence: CASSVQGHGLAEQFF.

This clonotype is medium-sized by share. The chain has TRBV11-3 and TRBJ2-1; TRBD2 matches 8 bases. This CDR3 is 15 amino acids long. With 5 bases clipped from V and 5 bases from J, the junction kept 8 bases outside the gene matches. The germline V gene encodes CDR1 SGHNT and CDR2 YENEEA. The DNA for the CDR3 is TGTGCCAGCAGCAGCGGGGGCGCTTCCAACAATGAGCAGTTCTTC. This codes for CASSSGGASNNEQFF.

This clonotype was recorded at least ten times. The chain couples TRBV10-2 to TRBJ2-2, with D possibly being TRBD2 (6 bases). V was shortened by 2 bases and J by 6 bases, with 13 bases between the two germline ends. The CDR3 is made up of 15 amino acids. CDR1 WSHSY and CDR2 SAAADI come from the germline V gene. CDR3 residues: CASSERTTPPGELFF. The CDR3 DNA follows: TGCGCCAGCAGTGAGAGGACTACCCCCCCCGGGGAGCTGTTTTTT.